Listed below are T cell receptor beta chains from one sample, sequenced in a study of blood T cell repertoires in COVID-19. Libraries were prepared by immunoSEQ multiplex PCR; TCRdb keeps only in-frame clonotypes and omits some of them. The sample records about 150,000 clones, around 80% being singletons. The specimen was peripheral blood. The receptors were sampled from a human donor with acute or convalescent COVID-19. The donor label of this sample is uncertain. CDR3s include the opening cysteine and the closing phenylalanine or tryptophan. Fields, in order: V gene, J gene, clone size, CDR3 protein. Some rows mark clone size as missing; the rest say once, few, many or name a class of expanded clone.

TRBV12-5	TRBJ2-5	.	CASGLVLGDRIETQYF
TRBV2	TRBJ2-2	.	CASKRDGTNTGELFF
TRBV12-3/TRBV12-4	TRBJ1-6	.	CASSSGGLSPLHF
TRBV5-4	TRBJ2-1	.	CASSLRGSSYNEQFF
TRBV5-1	TRBJ2-3	.	CASSFSGQGIDTQYF
TRBV21-1	TRBJ2-1	.	CASNSGTSGDNEQFF
TRBV4-2	TRBJ1-4	.	CASSQNGESGEKLFF
TRBV6-5	TRBJ1-1	.	CASGWTGENTEAFF
TRBV10-1	TRBJ2-1	.	CASSERGTTQYNEQFF
TRBV7-2	TRBJ2-7	.	CASSLVVSGYEQYF
TRBV5-8	TRBJ1-5	.	CASSPRTGGQPQHF
TRBV3-1/TRBV3-2	TRBJ1-5	.	CASSQNQGQPQHF
TRBV7-7	TRBJ1-3	.	CASSERVGAGNTIYF
TRBV14	TRBJ2-5	.	CASSPLLAGGPRSETQYF
TRBV11-2	TRBJ1-2	.	CASSFRDYGYTF
TRBV6-1	TRBJ2-7	.	CASSEALGQGYYEQYF
TRBV6-5	TRBJ2-5	.	CASGSGGLGGTQYF
TRBV14	TRBJ2-1	.	CASSRRGIDNEQFF
TRBV19	TRBJ1-1	.	CASSTSSTGNTEAFF
TRBV11-3	TRBJ1-1	.	CASSLGDRGNTEAFF
TRBV3-1/TRBV3-2	TRBJ2-1	.	CASSPGTQSYNEQFF
TRBV20-1	TRBJ1-2	.	CSARDSRSNLF
TRBV12-3/TRBV12-4	TRBJ1-2	.	CASANSGKSGYTF
TRBV5-1	TRBJ1-2	once	CASSFGLQTNYGYTF
TRBV18	TRBJ1-5	.	CASSPGRGGGPQHF
TRBV19	TRBJ1-3	.	CASRPVAGSGNTIYF
TRBV12-3/TRBV12-4	TRBJ1-5	.	CASSFSGNQPQHF
TRBV7-2	TRBJ2-7	.	CASSFQGVGEQYF
TRBV5-7	TRBJ1-2	.	CASSQTPRGLDRGENGYTF
TRBV2	TRBJ1-5	.	CASREVPNQPQHF
TRBV2	TRBJ1-2	.	CASRYTGLGYGYTF
TRBV7-9	TRBJ1-2	.	CASRSTTGTGYGYTF
TRBV7-2	TRBJ1-3	few	CASSPQDRASGNTIYF
TRBV30	TRBJ1-2	.	CAWSVQGDAGYTF